This paragraph covers one T cell receptor beta chain sequence. This clonotype was counted a few times. Its antigen target is currently unknown. It has no much larger one-base neighbor in the sample; base qualities were not kept. Reading the label with the study, this specimen's time point is: pre-sensitization, week 0. The intended sense of this specimen's treatment or condition label: therapeutic diphenylcyclopropenone sensitization with weekly scalp DPC. At every patch-test visit, the blood draw took place before the patch test was put on. Eligible patients were aged 18 to 70, diagnosed with alopecia, deemed suitable for DPC therapy, and excluded if pregnant. Unfractionated whole blood was collected in Tempus Blood RNA tubes, and total RNA was extracted from that blood. The library was built by means of RACE. The sample was run on a NextSeq 500. During library preparation, unique molecular identifiers were attached to individual cDNA molecules so that TCRs could be counted quantitatively and reproducibly. Both TCR alpha and TCR beta chains were sequenced from each blood RNA sample. As for the original processing: The median number of TCRs per sample was around 100,000, ranging from roughly 20,000 to 690,600. The Decombinator software suite was used to annotate V, J and CDR3 in the TCR reads. Every sample was subsampled to the same number of TCRs (28,000) for the PS versus PT1 abundance plots. Expanded TCRs were defined as absent before sensitization and observed at least eight times at the 2-week time point. TCRdb ran its own pipeline on the public reads, namely fastp trimming at Q25 and MiXCR clone calling, and kept in-frame beta chains. CDR3 protein duplicates are merged, each entry listing the most common genes and DNA. The V and J calls were not made by the authors but by TCRdb's processing. The sample data list under 300,000 distinct CDR3 sequences, and 7.5% to 9% of these were observed just once. The ten most abundant clones make up more than 0.95% of the sample.

The sample belongs to a study of human T cells and chemical hapten exposure (dated by TCRdb to the early 2020s). A note on the overall study: For sensitization, 2% DPC in acetone was applied to a 2 cm by 2 cm area of upper inner arm skin. Throughout the approximately 23-week study period, patients were also given weekly therapeutic DPC doses on the scalp. Alopecia areata with under or over 50% scalp involvement, alopecia totalis and alopecia universalis were represented in the patient cohort, which was mostly female. Blood for TCR sequencing was provided by twenty-nine alopecia patients at one to four time points (pre-sensitization, 2, 6 and 24 weeks). Libraries were combined into a pool for sequencing, and differences in TCR yield between samples came mainly from small differences in library volumes within the pool. Patch testing was done on the upper back using Finn chambers containing 0.01% DPC, and results were scored after 6 days according to International Contact Dermatitis Research Group standards. This study followed changes in the peripheral blood TCR repertoire in vivo during primary and secondary sensitization of alopecia patients to the hapten diphenylcyclopropenone (DPC). Blood was sampled from patients pre-sensitization (week 0) and at 2, 6 and about 24 weeks after DPC sensitization. General findings and caveats noted by the study authors: After repeated subsampling, changes were observed in the strength of the expansion versus patch-test correlation and in the threshold at which the correlation became significant. No change with DPC sensitization was found in the number of TCRs above 1 in 1000 frequency, and no evidence of global repertoire structure alterations was found. Compared with pre-sensitization or healthy control sets, expanded TCRs formed significantly more large CDR3 similarity clusters, which is consistent with antigen-driven responses. A positive correlation was found between the number of PT1 expanded TCRs and patch test score, with significance reached at thresholds 8, 16 and 32 but not 4. Because every patient had alopecia, a presumed autoimmune disease, the patients' immune response might differ from that of healthy individuals.

The junction shows trimming of 0 bases on V and 4 bases on J, plus 16 bases between the germline ends. CDR1 and CDR2, per the germline V gene, are SGHDT and YYEEEE. The CDR3 measures 16 amino acids from cysteine to phenylalanine. Only CDR3 DNA is held: 48 bases, read in frame from base 1. This sequence was found in a man between 18 and 29 years old with alopecia areata. Some clones in this sample may be carry-over from other donors' samples. The material was whole blood, obtained in connection with sensitization to the hapten diphenylcyclopropenone (DPC). The chain is encoded by TRBV5-6 joined to TRBJ1-2; no D segment can be confidently identified. At the DNA level, the sequence is TGTGCCAGCAGCTTGGGACCCAGAGTCCTCGCCTATGGCTACACCTTC. It translates as CASSLGPRVLAYGYTF.